This TCR beta chain was captured by sequencing in a study of T-cell memory formation after mild COVID-19. Findings of the study overall: Memory sampled before infection contained some responding clones, suggesting cross-reactive memory joined. The authors left the SARS-CoV-2 specificity of second-wave clones peaking on day 37 unconfirmed.

TCRdb fed the 5' RACE reads into MiXCR, producing one record per CDR3 protein. The data show tens of thousands of distinct CDR3 sequences, with roughly 10% seen just once and approximately 28% held by the top ten. Comments on this clonotype: Its antigen is as yet unknown.

This CDR3 has 15 amino acids. Looked up from germline, CDR1 is LGHDT and CDR2 is YNNKEL (reference sequence). With 1 base removed from V and 9 bases from J, the gap between germline ends came to 13 bases. The source material was PBMCs or a T cell subset sorted from them (not recorded which). The chain combines TRBV3-1 with TRBJ1-6; D is unclear. This TCR came from a young man who had mild COVID-19 (a few samples of this study predate the infection). Cell type and time point are not known. The CDR3 is CASSQGAVQVSPLHF. In nucleotides, the CDR3 is TGTGCCAGCAGCCAAGGCGCAGTTCAGGTTTCACCCCTCCACTTT.